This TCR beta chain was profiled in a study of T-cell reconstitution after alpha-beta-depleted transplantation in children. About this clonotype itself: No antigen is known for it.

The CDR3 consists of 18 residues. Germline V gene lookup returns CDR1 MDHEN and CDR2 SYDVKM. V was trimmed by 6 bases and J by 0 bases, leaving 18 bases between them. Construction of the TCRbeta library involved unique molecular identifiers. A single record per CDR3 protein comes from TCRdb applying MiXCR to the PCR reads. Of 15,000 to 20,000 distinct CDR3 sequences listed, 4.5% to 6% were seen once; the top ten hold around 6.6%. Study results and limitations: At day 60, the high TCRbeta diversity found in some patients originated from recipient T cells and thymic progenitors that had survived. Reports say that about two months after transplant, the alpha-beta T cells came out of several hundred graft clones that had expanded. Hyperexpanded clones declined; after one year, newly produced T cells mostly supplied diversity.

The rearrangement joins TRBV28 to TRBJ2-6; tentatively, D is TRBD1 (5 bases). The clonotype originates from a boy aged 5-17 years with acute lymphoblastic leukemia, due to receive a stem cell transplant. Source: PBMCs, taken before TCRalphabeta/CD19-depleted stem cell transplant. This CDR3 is CASRWTWWLYSGANVLTF. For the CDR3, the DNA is TGTGCCAGCAGGTGGACATGGTGGCTTTACTCTGGGGCCAACGTCCTGACTTTC.